The 25 T cell receptor beta chains below come from one sample, sequenced in a study of low-dose radiotherapy and immunotherapy resistance in tumors. The time point denotes: after trial treatment. As for treatment: LDRT plus nivolumab, ipilimumab, low-dose cyclophosphamide and aspirin (RACIN trial). First-strand cDNA used TRAV- and TRBV-specific primers, covering alpha and beta chains. Using a constant-region primer together with a V-primer adapter, TCRs were subjected to 15 to 20 PCR cycles of amplification. Each CDR3 protein gets one entry after TCRdb re-called the reads with MiXCR. The sample contains approximately 80,000 distinct CDR3 sequences, less than 20% of which appear only once. This sample comprised PBMCs, obtained after low-dose radiotherapy plus immunotherapy. Every receptor here comes from a male donor with prostate cancer.

In its sample, this clonotype was seen many times. This chain links TRBV7-2 with TRBJ1-1; no definite D call. CDR3 size: 13 residues. The germline V gene encodes CDR1 SGHTA and CDR2 FQGNSA. Trimming removed 4 bases from V and 4 bases from J, with 10 bases in between. The DNA of the CDR3 is TGTGCCAGCAGCTGGAAACCCGGCACTGAAGCTTTCTTT. It encodes CASSWKPGTEAFF.

This clonotype was recorded at least ten times. The chain joins TRBV6-8 to TRBJ2-7; TRBD2 matches 13 bases. Trimming at V came to 6 bases and at J to 5 bases, leaving 13 bases not matched to a gene. Per the germline V gene, CDR1 is MNHGY and CDR2 is SAAAGT. This CDR3 spans 17 amino acids. Here the CDR3 DNA reads TGTGCCAGCAGATACCGGGCACTAGCGGGAGGGAGTAACGAGCAGTACTTC. This encodes CASRYRALAGGSNEQYF.

This clonotype was recorded at least ten times. The chain is built from TRBV20-1 and TRBJ2-7; 11 bases are shared with TRBD1. This CDR3 comprises 16 residues. In germline, CDR1 is DFQATT, CDR2 SNEGSKA (reference sequence). V lost 0 bases and J lost 5; bases outside the gene matches: 9. The CDR3 bases are TGCAGTGCTAGAGACGACGCCGGGACAGGGGGAAACGAGCAGTACTTC. Protein product: CSARDDAGTGGNEQYF.

This clonotype was detected ten times or more. The chain carries TRBV27 and TRBJ1-5, with 7 bases identical to TRBD1. The junction had 2 bases not matched to a gene; V was cut back by 4 bases and J by 2 bases. CDR3 length equals 14 residues. Germline CDR1 and CDR2: MNHEY and SMNVEV (reference sequence). As DNA, the CDR3 is TGTGCCAGCAGTTCCGGACAGGGCAATCAGCCCCAGCATTTT. Translation: CASSSGQGNQPQHF.

The rearrangement uses TRBV5-6 and TRBJ1-5; D gene unclear. The length of the CDR3 is 15 residues. Trimming removed 1 base from V and 0 bases from J, with 8 bases in between. Germline CDR1 reads SGHDT; CDR2 reads YYEEEE. In DNA form, the CDR3 reads TGTGCCAGCAGCTTGCTAGGGATTAGCAATCAGCCCCAGCATTTT. Translated, it gives CASSLLGISNQPQHF. Combining the CDR3 with reference TRBV5-6 and TRBJ1-5 gives the whole variable domain DAGVTQSPTHLIKTRGQQVTLRCSPKSGHDTVSWYQQALGQGPQFIFQYYEEEERQRGNFPDRFSGHQFPNYSSELNVNALLLGDSALYLCASSLLGISNQPQHFGDGTRLSIL.

This clonotype has just one count. The limits of the CDR3 on the DNA are not certain, so only TCRdb's listed CDR3 is given. This sequence joins TRBV6-2 or TRBV6-3 and TRBJ2-2; TRBD1, the table's D call, was not compared with the DNA. Germline V lookup: CDR1 MNHEY, CDR2 SVGEGT. The CDR3 is made up of 16 amino acids, end residues included. CDR3 region: CASSRSRPGELFFFFF.

The chain employs TRBV4-3 and TRBJ1-1; no definite D call. CDR3 length: 13 residues. The germline V gene encodes CDR1 LGHNA and CDR2 YSLEER. The V end lost 0 bases, the J end lost 12 bases, and 14 bases lay between the germline ends. The CDR3, as DNA: TGCGCCAGCAGCCAAGAAGCCAATAGAACGCCTTTCTTT. Translation gives CASSQEANRTPFF.

This clonotype was counted between two and nine times. The chain has TRBV2 and TRBJ2-7, with D tentatively TRBD2 (6 bases). This CDR3 is built from 13 residues. Trimming took off 3 bases at V and 3 bases at J, with 9 bases between the two ends. CDR1 and CDR2 from the germline V gene are SNHLY and FYNNEI. The CDR3 loop reads CASSDRGNYEQYF. CDR3 bases: TGTGCCAGCAGTGACCGGGGGAACTACGAGCAGTACTTC.

This clonotype was seen ten or more times. The CDR3 DNA reads as TGTGCCAGCAGGGGACTAGCGGGAGTCTTCGGGGAGCTGTTTTTT. Its protein product is CASRGLAGVFGELFF. J is TRBJ2-2 and V is TRBV2, with 14 bases matching TRBD2. CDR3 length equals 15 residues. The J segment lost 7 bases and the V segment lost 6 bases, leaving 4 bases of the junction unmatched. The germline V gene encodes CDR1 SNHLY and CDR2 FYNNEI.

This chain connects TRBV5-1 to TRBJ1-4; D gene ambiguous. With 2 bases removed from V and 0 bases from J, the gap between germline ends came to 8 bases. The CDR3 totals 15 residues. Germline CDR1 and CDR2: SGHRS and YFSETQ. As DNA, the CDR3 is TGCGCCAGCAGCTTCAAATTTGCAACTAATGAAAAACTGTTTTTT. Its translation: CASSFKFATNEKLFF. Using reference TRBV5-1 and TRBJ1-4 for the parts outside the CDR3, the full variable domain is KAGVTQTPRYLIKTRGQQVTLSCSPISGHRSVSWYQQTPGQGLQFLFEYFSETQRNKGNFPGRFSGRQFSNSRSEMNVSTLELGDSALYLCASSFKFATNEKLFFGSGTQLSVL.

The J gene is TRBJ1-3, the V gene TRBV6-2 or TRBV6-3, with D uncertain. V was cut by 5 bases and J by 0 bases, with 11 bases left in between. Per the germline V gene, CDR1 is MNHEY and CDR2 is SVGEGT. This CDR3 contains 15 residues. CDR3 loop: CASSRTEDSGNTIYF. The CDR3 DNA is TGTGCCAGCAGTCGGACTGAAGACTCTGGAAACACCATATATTTT.

This clonotype appeared many times. This chain links TRBV27 with TRBJ1-1; 7 nucleotides line up with TRBD1. The CDR3 sequence is 14 residues long. V shed 5 bases, J shed 4 bases, and the junction held 7 bases outside the gene matches. CDR1 and CDR2 from the germline V gene are MNHEY and SMNVEV (reference sequence). The CDR3 protein is CASSDTGATTEAFF. The CDR3, as DNA: TGTGCCAGCAGTGATACAGGGGCTACCACTGAAGCTTTCTTT.

This clonotype was observed at least ten times. J is TRBJ2-4 and V is TRBV28, with D possibly TRBD2 on 6 matching bases. V shed 6 bases and J shed 0 bases, with 12 bases lying between them. The CDR3 is made up of 15 amino acids. Germline V gives CDR1 MDHEN, CDR2 SYDVKM. As DNA, the CDR3 is TGTGCCAGCAGCTGGGGGGTACCAGCCAAAAACATTCAGTACTTC. Translating it yields CASSWGVPAKNIQYF.

This clonotype has at least ten counts. V is TRBV12-3 or TRBV12-4 and J is TRBJ2-7, with 7 nucleotides matching TRBD2. V lost 7 bases and J lost 0; bases outside the gene matches: 6. This CDR3 comprises 14 residues. CDR3 residues: CASKVGRNSYEQYF. For the CDR3, the DNA is TGTGCCAGCAAAGTCGGGAGGAACTCCTACGAGCAGTACTTC.

This clonotype was counted many times. V gene TRBV7-8 combines with J gene TRBJ2-1; 7 bases are shared with TRBD1. The germline CDR1 and CDR2 sequences are SGHVS and FQNEAQ. CDR3 length equals 13 residues. V dropped 5 bases and J dropped 7; count of bases not matched to a gene: 5. CDR3: CASSLGTANEQFF. In nucleotides, the CDR3 is TGTGCCAGCAGCCTAGGGACAGCGAATGAGCAGTTCTTC.

At least ten counts were recorded for this clonotype. V is TRBV28 and J is TRBJ2-5; a possible D gene is TRBD1 (5 bases). CDR1 is MDHEN, CDR2 SYDVKM, per germline. Trimming stripped 6 bases from V and 5 bases from J, with 10 bases between. The CDR3 extends over 12 amino acids. The CDR3 reads CASSSRVETQYF. The CDR3 DNA follows: TGTGCCAGCAGCTCCAGGGTGGAGACCCAGTACTTC.

This clonotype was picked up many times. DNA of the CDR3: TGTGCCAGCAGACCTACCGGGAGCTCTGGGGCCAACGTCCTGACTTTC. Residues: CASRPTGSSGANVLTF. The J gene is TRBJ2-6, the V gene TRBV6-6, with D possibly matching TRBD2 (6 bases). Looked up from germline, CDR1 is MNHNY and CDR2 is SVGAGI (reference sequence). V was clipped by 6 bases and J by 0 bases, with 12 bases between them. The length of the CDR3 is 16 residues.

This clonotype was found many times. The V gene is TRBV3-1, the J gene TRBJ1-1, with D hard to call. This CDR3 has 14 residues. CDR1 is LGHDT, CDR2 YNNKEL, per germline (reference sequence). V lost 5 bases and J 1 base, leaving 11 bases between the germline ends. The CDR3 loop reads CASSEEHPNTEAFF. CDR3 sequence (DNA): TGTGCCAGCAGCGAGGAACACCCGAACACTGAAGCTTTCTTT.

This clonotype showed up many times. The CDR3 sequence: CASSESRAEASLSYEQYF. In DNA, the CDR3 is TGCGCCAGCAGTGAGTCGAGAGCCGAAGCTAGTCTGTCCTACGAGCAGTACTTC. V usage is TRBV10-1 and J usage is TRBJ2-7; D unclear. Germline V gene lookup returns CDR1 WNHNN and CDR2 SYGVQD (reference sequence). This CDR3 contains 18 residues. Trimming shortened V by 0 bases and J by 1 base, and 19 bases separated the two germline ends.

This clonotype was seen many times. The rearrangement uses TRBV6-2 or TRBV6-3 and TRBJ2-1, with D hard to call. This CDR3 has 14 residues. Trimming took 7 bases from V and 3 from J, leaving 13 bases between them. Germline CDR1 and CDR2: MNHEY and SVGEGT. For the CDR3, the DNA is TGTGCCAGCACCTCAAGGCAGTTCTACAATGAGCAGTTCTTC. Translation: CASTSRQFYNEQFF.

This clonotype was picked up many times. This chain uses TRBV6-2 or TRBV6-3 with TRBJ2-7; D is undetermined. Germline CDR1 reads MNHEY; CDR2 reads SVGEGT. Trimming cost V 6 bases and J 0 bases, with 15 bases left between them. This CDR3 has 15 residues. The CDR3 DNA reads as TGTGCCAGCAGAAAGGACGGCTACGGCTCCTACGAGCAGTACTTC. Translation gives CASRKDGYGSYEQYF.

This clonotype occurred many times. The chain employs TRBV30 and TRBJ2-1; no clear D gene. V dropped 5 bases and J dropped 6 bases, with 14 bases sitting between them. This CDR3 spans 13 amino acids. Germline-derived CDR1 and CDR2 are GTSNPN and SVGIG (reference sequence). CDR3 in amino acids: CAWAYAALNEQFF. DNA of the CDR3: TGTGCCTGGGCTTACGCGGCGCTCAATGAGCAGTTCTTC.

This clonotype was recorded many times. The chain recombines TRBV28 with TRBJ2-1; D is unresolved. The V end was cut by 3 bases, the J end by 2 bases, with 8 bases between. This CDR3 region has 14 residues. Germline loops: CDR1 MDHEN, CDR2 SYDVKM. DNA of the CDR3: TGTGCCAGCAGTTTTATGGGTACCTACAATGAGCAGTTCTTC. Translation: CASSFMGTYNEQFF. The entire variable domain, with the rest obtained from reference TRBV28 and TRBJ2-1, is as follows: DVKVTQSSRYLVKRTGEKVFLECVQDMDHENMFWYRQDPGLGLRLIYFSYDVKMKEKGDIPEGYSVSREKKERFSLILESASTNQTSMYLCASSFMGTYNEQFFGPGTRLTVL.

This clonotype has a count of ten or more. The chain recombines TRBV21-1 with TRBJ2-7. TRBV21-1 is recorded as a pseudogene. CDR3 size: 12 residues. For the CDR3, the DNA is TGTGCCAGCAGCAATCCGGTGTGGGAGCAGTACTTC. Its protein product is CASSNPVWEQYF.

The chain links TRBV20-1 to TRBJ1-1; D is unresolved. In germline, CDR1 is DFQATT, CDR2 SNEGSKA (reference sequence). This CDR3 has 13 amino acids. The germline V and J ends were trimmed by 6 bases and 0 bases, with 11 bases remaining between them. In DNA form, the CDR3 reads TGCAGTGCAACAATTCAGGTGAACACTGAAGCTTTCTTT. Translated, it gives CSATIQVNTEAFF.